This T cell receptor beta chain was captured in a study of shared clonotypes between healthy human individuals. The repertoire was sequenced with immunoSEQ multiplex PCR; TCRdb's copy has only in-frame clones and lacks some. Of about 1 million clones in the sample, around 76% were seen once. Sequences were obtained from memory CD4+ T cells sorted from blood. Subset defined: CD45RA-negative fraction. The sequence derives from a man younger than 30 in good health.

CDR3 sequence: CASSPPGSTGNTIYF. The CDR3 nucleotides are TGTGCCAGCTCACCACCGGGGAGCACGGGAAACACCATATATTTT. V gene TRBV18 combines with J gene TRBJ1-3; D gene ambiguous. CDR1 is KGHSH, CDR2 LQKENI, per germline. Trimming pared 0 bases from V and 4 bases from J, leaving 10 bases between. The CDR3 totals 15 residues.